The clone carrying this T cell receptor beta chain was picked up one time. From blood CD8+ and CD4+ T cells, TCR beta sequences were generated. The control participants were healthy donors, and these controls were matched with respect to both age and sex. It was negative isolation that provided the CD8+ and CD4+ T cells, whereas TEMRA cells were enriched by FACS. Deletions cut 2 bases from V and 2 bases from J, with 14 bases between. Germline V gene sequence: CDR1 SGHTA, CDR2 FQGNSA. The CDR3 spans 16 residues. This entry comes from a study of CD8 T cells in Susac syndrome. The authors reverse transcribed roughly 0.5 to 1 ug RNA with random hexamers. Across 54 Vbeta and 13 Jbeta, TCR beta CDR3 was amplified with immunoSEQ multiplex PCR. A single record per CDR3 protein comes from TCRdb applying MiXCR to the immunoSEQ multiplex PCR reads. The table records under 200,000 distinct CDR3 sequences, around 94% of them present only once.

The material sequenced was CD4+ T cells from PBMCs. The clonotype originates from a human donor in good health. The J gene is TRBJ2-3, the V gene TRBV7-2; D possibly matches TRBD1 or TRBD2 (5 bases each). The CDR3 coding sequence is TGTGCCAGCAGCTTATCTGGTGGGGGAAACACAGATACGCAGTATTTT. Translating gives CASSLSGGGNTDTQYF.